This T cell receptor (beta chain) was sequenced during a study of cytomegalovirus exposure and HLA in healthy donors (dated by TCRdb to the late 2010s). Regarding the complete study: In an earlier analysis of under 600 of the donors, approximately 300 Gb of sequence data and 90 million to 120 million unique TCR beta sequences from some 170 million T cells were reported. An early release that covered roughly 600 HLA-typed donors contained 300 to 350 gigabases of sequencing data and some 87 million unique TCR sequences. Of the roughly 430 genotyped donors, approximately 80% fell in the genetic ancestry cluster associated with self-reported Caucasian donors. The study aimed to test whether signatures of past pathogen exposure could be identified by cataloging public T cell receptors. The study used immunosequencing to profile the T cell repertoires of hundreds of subjects and linked those repertoires to cytomegalovirus serostatus. Besides the first cohort of some 670 subjects, a separate validation cohort made up of over 100 different subjects was used. High-throughput TCR immunosequencing, statistical association of individual TCRs with disease status, and machine learning were combined to predict cytomegalovirus infection status. A later analysis re-analyzed previously published TCR beta repertoires from roughly 690 donors and added high-resolution HLA genotyping to study TCR occurrence patterns. Rather than using new phenotypic data, the later analysis identified candidate immune exposures from TCR beta sequences and from how often those sequences occurred across donors. To decide whether each TCR beta V gene segment behaved as functional or pseudogenic, an earlier analysis of some 580 of the donors relied on high-throughput TCR beta sequencing. Donor age, sex, ethnicity and CMV serostatus were collected together with the repertoire data. A later genetic analysis used genome-wide SNP genotypes for about 60% of the 666 donors, treating that subset as a discovery cohort. All discovery cohort repertoires had been generated using a single sequencing platform. HLA typing included class I and class II loci at four-digit resolution. Typing coverage differed by locus: A, B, C, DRB1 and DQB1 were typed in about 620-630 donors, DQA1 in roughly 510, DPA1 in 600 to 610, and DPB1 in just under 490. Four or five DR-DQ haplotypes were handled as single units for association and clustering because linkage in the cohort was strong. Among around 400 genotyped donors of the cohort, an average of roughly 230,000 unique TCR beta nucleotide sequences was sequenced per donor, of which about 20% were non-productive.

Including cysteine and phenylalanine, the CDR3 has 13 amino acids. The DNA shown is the 39-base CDR3, in frame from base 1. V drops 3 bases and J drops 5 bases, leaving 11 bases in between. The germline V gene provides CDR1 MGHRA and CDR2 YSYEKL. As regards this clone: This clone's antigen is unknown. Per-base quality was not reported, and no clone a single base away is much larger than it.

The cohort consisted of 600 to 750 healthy bone marrow donors. At the time of sampling, every cohort member was nominally healthy, though immune exposures that went unrecorded were likely present. The donor was CMV seronegative and belonged to the group of around 350 seronegative cohort members. A peripheral blood sample was collected from each donor, and TCR beta sequencing was performed on peripheral blood mononuclear cells. The Qiagen DNeasy Blood Extraction Kit was used to extract genomic DNA from the blood cell samples. Findings and caveats that apply to the study as a whole: V-gene and J-gene trimming of TCR beta chains was associated with a missense DCLRE1C variant in a later genetic analysis, and the association was replicated in an independent cohort. Because some donors lacked HLA typing at each locus, the association tests relied only on the typed subset. According to a later analysis, most CMV-associated TCR beta chains appeared to be HLA-restricted, and the HLA associations seemed to be driven largely by CMV exposure. When HLA alleles, especially DR and DQ, strongly co-occurred, TCR associations were difficult to assign to individual alleles. The study listed 150 to 200 TCR beta chains as associated with cytomegalovirus. Most TCR sequences were observed very rarely across donors, whereas some public TCRs were present in many individuals. The earlier analysis of approximately 560 of the donors excluded 15 to 20 rarely observed V segments, including chromosome 9 orphons, because counts were too low. In both the original and validation cohorts, the classifier was reported to diagnose cytomegalovirus status with high specificity and sensitivity. Roughly uniform sequencing depth across donors was assumed in presence/absence analyses, although this assumption may not hold. A later genetic analysis reported fewer N-insertions in productive TCRs among donors in an Asian-associated ancestry cluster than the 666-donor mean. Three of the identified cytomegalovirus-associated TCR beta chains were confirmed in vitro to be specific for cytomegalovirus antigens. Specific HLA alleles were associated with 16,951 TCR beta sequences at a false discovery rate of 0.05 in a later analysis. A cluster of highly shared sequence variants was judged likely to represent a technical artifact of the sequencing pipeline. The cohort was sequenced for TCR beta chains only, and without alpha or paired-chain data the features that could be detected were limited. In a later analysis, several top co-occurrence clusters were reported to appear linked to parvovirus B19, influenza, CMV and Epstein-Barr virus. Linkage disequilibrium might explain the correlated functional status among segregating V segments, but an unknown experimental factor could not be ruled out. In an earlier analysis of under 600 of the donors, most TCR beta V segments were observed in productive rearrangements about 87% or about 30% of the time, broadly matching IMGT annotations. The authors suggested that the approach could potentially be extended to other disease states and immunological phenotypes. A further reported finding was that TCR beta sequences accurately predicted the HLA-A and HLA-B alleles for most subjects in the first cohort. In a later analysis, HLA-associated TCR beta chains showed more clonal expansion and lower generation probabilities than non-associated chains that were equally common. The 87-base-pair reads could not distinguish some IMGT-functional V segments, including TRBV6-2 and TRBV6-3, so those segments were excluded. In a later analysis, TCR association rates were found to vary across HLA loci, with the most associated TCRs seen for DRB1 alleles and the fewest for HLA-C alleles. For the cohort, immune exposure information was limited to CMV serostatus.

Library preparation used the immunoSEQ multiplex PCR assay. The multiplex PCR relied on a mix of 60 forward primers for TCR Vbeta segments and 13 reverse primers for TCR Jbeta segments. The CDR3 region of rearranged TCR beta genes was amplified from genomic DNA by a multiplex PCR assay. The amplified TCR beta libraries were sequenced on the Illumina HiSeq System as 87-base-pair reads. Per the source publication's procedure: Across the 700 or so repertoires, a later analysis counted 80 million or so unique TCR beta chains, some 11 million of which were shared by at least two donors. To remove PCR and sequencing errors, raw reads were error-corrected and collapsed into unique sequences using a nearest-neighbor algorithm that merged closely related sequences. CDR3 sequences were aligned to IMGT reference sequences to assign V, D and J gene segments. For a sequence to be retained, at least a six-nucleotide match to both a V gene segment and a J gene segment was required. Rearrangements were classified as productive when the CDR3 lacked stop codons and remained in frame with V and J, and all other rearrangements were classified as non-productive. CDR3 was defined according to IMGT convention as the region running from the second conserved V-encoded cysteine to the conserved J-encoded phenylalanine. The earlier analysis of 500 to 600 of the donors excluded sequences that lacked an unambiguous match to a single V gene segment. In an earlier analysis of around 600 of the donors, V segments were called functional above 56.7% productive rearrangements and were called segregating when the between-donor standard deviation exceeded 5%. A statistical classification framework was developed to diagnose cytomegalovirus status using the catalog of TCR beta chain sequences. In a later analysis, TCR nucleotide sequences were compared against IMGT/GENE-DB human TR gene sequences so that V and J genes could be assigned. Using the TCRdist pipeline, a later analysis assigned CDR3 sequences along with most-parsimonious VDJ recombination scenarios. In a later analysis, each TCR beta chain was defined by its CDR3 amino acid sequence together with its V-gene family, and reads lacking a unique V-gene family were excluded. In a later analysis, 500 to 700 highly shared, low-generation-probability nucleotide sequences were removed to address suspected cross-contamination and a sequencing artifact. In a later analysis, a clonal expansion index was calculated for each public chain from normalized within-repertoire ranks of inferred template counts. A later analysis computed generation probabilities with a VDJ recombination model fitted to out-of-frame rearrangements, and checked the results against IGoR. A later analysis scored TCR-TCR, TCR-HLA and TCR-CMV co-occurrence with hypergeometric tests, applying a repertoire-size bias correction to TCR pairs. False discovery rates were estimated in a later analysis by permuting HLA or CMV assignments 20 times. In a later analysis, co-occurring TCRs were grouped using DBSCAN, and TCRdist sequence similarity was added for clustering within HLA-allele-positive subsets. For co-occurrence clustering, repertoires with fewer than 30,000 or more than 120,000 public chains were excluded, along with four or five repertoires with anomalous nucleotide sharing. TCRdb obtained this table from immuneACCESS and retained in-frame rearrangements with V and J assigned. These tables miss some clones; where compared with another copy, unresolved V genes account for less than half of the shortfall, and the remainder is unexplained. That table furnishes V, J and clone size, whereas the DNA furnished D and trimming. The sample records some 97,000 clones, more than 65% of which are singletons. Clones ranked in the top ten supply 1.2% of the sample.

The origin of this receptor is a woman between 18 and 30 years old in good health and CMV-seronegative. Material: PBMCs. This chain joins TRBV4-1 to TRBJ2-7, with the identity of the D gene unclear. This receptor carries the CDR3 CASSHMIRDEQYF. The nucleotides are TGCGCCAGCAGCCACATGATCCGGGACGAGCAGTACTTC.